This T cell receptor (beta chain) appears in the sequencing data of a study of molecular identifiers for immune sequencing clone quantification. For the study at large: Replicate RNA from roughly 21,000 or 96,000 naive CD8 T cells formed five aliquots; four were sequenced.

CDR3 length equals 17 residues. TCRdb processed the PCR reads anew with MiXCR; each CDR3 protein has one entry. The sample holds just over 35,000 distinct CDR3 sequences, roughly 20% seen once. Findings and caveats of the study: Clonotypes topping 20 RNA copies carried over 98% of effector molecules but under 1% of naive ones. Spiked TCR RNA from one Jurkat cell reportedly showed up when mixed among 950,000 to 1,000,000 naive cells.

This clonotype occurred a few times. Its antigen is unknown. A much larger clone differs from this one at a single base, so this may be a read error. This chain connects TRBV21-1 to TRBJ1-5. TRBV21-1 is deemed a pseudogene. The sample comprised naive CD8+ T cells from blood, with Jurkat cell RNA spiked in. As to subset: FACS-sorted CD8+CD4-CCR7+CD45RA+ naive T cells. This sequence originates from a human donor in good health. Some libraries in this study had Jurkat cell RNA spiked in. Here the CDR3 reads CASSKGLPGVNNQPQHF. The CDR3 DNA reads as TGTGCCAGCAGCAAAGGTCTTCCAGGAGTTAACAATCAGCCCCAGCATTTT.